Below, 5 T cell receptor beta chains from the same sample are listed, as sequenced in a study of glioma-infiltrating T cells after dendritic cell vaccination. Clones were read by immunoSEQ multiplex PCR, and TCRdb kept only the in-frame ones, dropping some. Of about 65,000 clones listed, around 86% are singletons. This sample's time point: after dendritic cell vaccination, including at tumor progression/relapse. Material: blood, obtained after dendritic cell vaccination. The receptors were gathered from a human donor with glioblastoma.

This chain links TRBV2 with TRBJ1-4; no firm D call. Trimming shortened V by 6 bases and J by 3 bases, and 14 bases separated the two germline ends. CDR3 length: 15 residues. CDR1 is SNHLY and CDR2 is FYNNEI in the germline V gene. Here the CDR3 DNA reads TGTGCCAGCAGCTTAACCATGGCAGCTAATGAAAAACTGTTTTTT. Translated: CASSLTMAANEKLFF.

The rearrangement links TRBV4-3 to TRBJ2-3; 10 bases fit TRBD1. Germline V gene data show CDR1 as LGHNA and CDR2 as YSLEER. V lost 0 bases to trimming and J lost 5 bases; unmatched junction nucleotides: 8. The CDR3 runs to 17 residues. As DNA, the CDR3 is TGCGCCAGCAGCCAAGAATTGACAGGGGGCTTTGGAGATACGCAGTATTTT. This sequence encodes CASSQELTGGFGDTQYF.

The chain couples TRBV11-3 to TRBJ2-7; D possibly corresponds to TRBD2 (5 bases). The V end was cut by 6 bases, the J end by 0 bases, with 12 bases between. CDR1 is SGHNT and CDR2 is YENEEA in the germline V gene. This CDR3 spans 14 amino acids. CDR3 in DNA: TGTGCCAGCAGTCGGTCGGGGAGCTCCTACGAGCAGTACTTC. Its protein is CASSRSGSSYEQYF.

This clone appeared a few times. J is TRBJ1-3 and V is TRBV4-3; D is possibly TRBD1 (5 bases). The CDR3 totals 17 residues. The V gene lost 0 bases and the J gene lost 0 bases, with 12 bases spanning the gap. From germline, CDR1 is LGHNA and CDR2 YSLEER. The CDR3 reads CASSQDGHTSSGNTIYF. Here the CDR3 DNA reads TGCGCCAGCAGCCAAGATGGACACACTTCCTCTGGAAACACCATATATTTT.

CDR3 protein: CATPRGDEQYF. CDR3 sequence (DNA): TGTGCCACCCCCCGCGGGGACGAGCAGTACTTC. This chain links TRBV28 with TRBJ2-7; possible D gene TRBD2, 6 bases. Germline V gives CDR1 MDHEN, CDR2 SYDVKM. There are 11 residues in the CDR3. V lost 10 bases to trimming and J lost 5 bases, with 12 bases between them.